These T cell receptor beta chains were read from a single sample in a study of T-cell reconstitution after alpha-beta-depleted transplantation in children. One entry per CDR3 protein, called by TCRdb with MiXCR from the PCR reads. The sample yields 900,000 or so distinct CDR3 sequences, roughly 16% seen once. This specimen was PBMCs, mostly from graft donor cells, taken 360 days after TCRalphabeta/CD19-depleted stem cell transplant. These receptors originate from a male patient between 10 and 17 years old who had a stem cell transplant for acute lymphoblastic leukemia, so the T cells may come from the graft donor. CDR3s include the opening cysteine and the closing phenylalanine or tryptophan. A D gene is named only where the DNA matches it firmly. Rows give clone size only sometimes, using once, few, many, or a class for an expanded clone.

CDR3,DNA,D,J,V,size
CASSSHTDSNQPQHF,TGTGCCAGCAGCTCTCATACAGATAGCAATCAGCCCCAGCATTTT,.,TRBJ1-5,TRBV12-3/TRBV12-4,.
CASSEQSSYNEQFF,TGTGCCAGCAGCGAGCAGAGCTCCTACAATGAGCAGTTCTTC,.,TRBJ2-1,TRBV11-2,.
CASSLARDRVTETQYF,TGTGCCAGCAGCTTGGCCCGGGACAGGGTAACAGAGACCCAGTACTTC,TRBD1,TRBJ2-5,TRBV5-5,.
CASSPPGGTSNQPQHF,TGTGCCAGCAGTCCACCCGGGGGAACCAGCAATCAGCCCCAGCATTTT,.,TRBJ1-5,TRBV12-3/TRBV12-4,.
CASSSGSTAQETQYF,TGCGCCAGCAGTTCCGGCTCGACAGCCCAAGAGACCCAGTACTTC,.,TRBJ2-5,TRBV5-1,.
CASSLGRALSAAFF,TGTGCCAGCAGCTTAGGACGCGCGTTATCGGCAGCTTTCTTT,.,TRBJ1-1,TRBV7-8,.
CASSDLTSGHYNEQFF,TGTGCCAGCAGCGACCTGACTAGCGGACATTACAATGAGCAGTTCTTC,TRBD2,TRBJ2-1,TRBV9,few
CASSLDQSSQYF,TGCGCCAGCAGCTTGGACCAATCCTCGCAGTACTTC,.,TRBJ2-7,TRBV5-1,.
CASNQGGGYTF,TGTGCCAGCAACCAGGGAGGTGGCTACACCTTC,.,TRBJ1-2,TRBV6-5,many
CASSSLGQVIYNEQFF,TGTGCCAGCAGTTCCCTTGGACAGGTCATCTACAATGAGCAGTTCTTC,TRBD1,TRBJ2-1,TRBV28,.